Listed below are T cell receptor beta chains from one sample, sequenced in a study of T-cell memory formation after mild COVID-19. TCRdb processed the 5' RACE reads anew with MiXCR; each CDR3 protein has one entry. The sample lists about 130,000 distinct CDR3 sequences, roughly 24% occurring once. Sequencing was carried out using PBMCs or a T cell subset sorted from them (not recorded which). These TCRs come from an adult woman who had mild COVID-19 (a few samples of this study predate the infection). Cell type and time point are not known. The CDR3 runs from the conserved cysteine through the conserved F or W. The order of the fields is D gene, J gene, V gene, clone size, CDR3 length, CDR3 DNA, CDR3 protein. A D gene is named only where the DNA matches it firmly. Clone size, where shown, is once, few, many, or a class for clones that have expanded.

>TRBD1|TRBJ2-1|TRBV7-2|few|17
TGTGCCAGCAGCTTAGCGCTAATCAGGGGGCGTTTCGATGAGCAGTTCTTC
CASSLALIRGRFDEQFF
>TRBD1|TRBJ1-6|TRBV19|-|14
TGTGCCAGTAGTATCGACAGGGGAGGATCACCCCTCCACTTT
CASSIDRGGSPLHF
>-|TRBJ2-7|TRBV7-6|-|12
TGTGCCAGCAGCGCCAAAGGTAACGAGCAGTACTTC
CASSAKGNEQYF
>-|TRBJ1-1|TRBV20-1|few|16
TGCAGTGCTAGAGATCTGGACGTCGGGACGGGGACTGAAGCTTTCTTT
CSARDLDVGTGTEAFF
>TRBD2|TRBJ2-1|TRBV7-3|-|14
TGTGCCAGCAGCCTAGCGGGGGGACGGAATGAGCAGTTCTTC
CASSLAGGRNEQFF
>TRBD2|TRBJ2-2|TRBV7-2|-|15
TGTGCCAGCAGCCCCTACACTAGCGGGAACGGGGAGCTGTTTTTT
CASSPYTSGNGELFF
>-|TRBJ2-1|TRBV19|few|12
TGTGCCAGTAGTGCGGGCAACAATGAGCAGTTCTTC
CASSAGNNEQFF
>TRBD1|TRBJ2-1|TRBV7-9|-|15
TGTGCCAGCGGACCGGGACAGGGATCCTACAATGAGCAGTTCTTC
CASGPGQGSYNEQFF
>-|TRBJ1-5|TRBV6-5|few|13
TGTGCCAGCAGTCAAACCGATAGATTACCCCAGCATTTT
CASSQTDRLPQHF
>-|TRBJ1-3|TRBV7-2|-|15
TGTGCCAGCAGCTCCACTAGCGATCCTGGAAACACCATATATTTT
CASSSTSDPGNTIYF
>-|TRBJ2-3|TRBV6-4|-|14
TGTGCCAGCAGTGAGGCTAGCGAGACAGATACGCAGTATTTT
CASSEASETDTQYF
>-|TRBJ2-3|TRBV7-9|-|15
TGTGCCAGCAGCGTTGAGGGGGGGGCCACAGATACGCAGTATTTT
CASSVEGGATDTQYF
>TRBD1|TRBJ2-1|TRBV29-1|-|13
TGCAGCGTTAAAAGGACAGGGAGCGATGAGCAGTTCTTC
CSVKRTGSDEQFF
>-|TRBJ2-3|TRBV9|few|16
TGTGCCAGCAGCGCCATCGGACTCCATAGCACAGATACGCAGTATTTT
CASSAIGLHSTDTQYF
>-|TRBJ2-4|TRBV7-8|-|19
TGTGCCAGCAGCTTTAGTCGGCTTGTGGCCGGGCCCAACAAAAACATTCAGTACTTC
CASSFSRLVAGPNKNIQYF